The entry that follows covers one TCR beta chain sequence. This entry comes from a study of cytomegalovirus exposure and HLA in healthy donors. Whole-study context: The study's early data release held some 85 million unique TCRs from HLA-typed donors.

This CDR3 has 17 amino acids. V was cut by 5 bases and J by 2 bases, with 21 bases left in between. Germline assignment: CDR1 SNHLY and CDR2 FYNNEI. This PCR relied on a set of 60 Vbeta primers and 13 Jbeta primers. Assay used: immunoSEQ multiplex PCR; TCRdb lists only in-frame clones, some missing. Counted here are roughly 150,000 clones, roughly 82% occurring once; the ten biggest clones make up approximately 6.3%. V gene TRBV2 combines with J gene TRBJ2-5, with a tentative D call TRBD2 (6 bases). This sequence was found in a woman aged 50 to 60 in good health and CMV-seropositive. Sequencing was performed on PBMCs. CDR3 in DNA: TGTGCCAGCAGTATGACTAGGGCCCTCCGTGGGCAAGAGACCCAGTACTTC. This translates into CASSMTRALRGQETQYF. The full variable domain, in which reference TRBV2 and TRBJ2-5 provide the parts outside the CDR3, is EPEVTQTPSHQVTQMGQEVILRCVPISNHLYFYWYRQILGQKVEFLVSFYNNEISEKSEIFDDQFSVERPDGSNFTLKIRSTKLEDSAMYFCASSMTRALRGQETQYFGPGTRLLVL.